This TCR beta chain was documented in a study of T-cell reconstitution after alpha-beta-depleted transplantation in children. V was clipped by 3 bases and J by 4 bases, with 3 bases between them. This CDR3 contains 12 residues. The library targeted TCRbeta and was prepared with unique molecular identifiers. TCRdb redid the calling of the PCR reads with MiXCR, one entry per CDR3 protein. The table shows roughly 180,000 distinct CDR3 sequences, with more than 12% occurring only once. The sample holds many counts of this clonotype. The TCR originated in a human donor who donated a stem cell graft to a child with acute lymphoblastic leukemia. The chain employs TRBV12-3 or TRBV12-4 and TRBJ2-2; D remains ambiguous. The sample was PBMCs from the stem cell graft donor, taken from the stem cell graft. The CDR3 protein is CASSFFTGELFF. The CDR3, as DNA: TGTGCCAGCAGTTTTTTCACCGGGGAGCTGTTTTTT.